One TCR beta chain is described in this entry. In the original workflow: How many nucleated cells were present was estimated from reference gene primer amplification. TCRdb's copy holds only in-frame clones and misses some; the assay was immunoSEQ multiplex PCR. The V and J calls and clone size were taken over from that table, and D and trimming were inferred from the DNA. This sample has some 99,000 clones; about three quarters occur once, and the top ten carry approximately 4.3%. The data derive from a study of blood T cell repertoires in COVID-19. Study-wide context: Some COVID-19 samples were acute and others convalescent; all came from the United States, Italy and Spain. Sources were T cells, B-cell-depleted T cells, or PBMCs; the material itself was cDNA or gDNA.

The CDR3 has 16 residues. In germline, CDR1 is SGHRS, CDR2 YFSETQ. V shed 4 bases, J shed 1 base, and the junction held 10 bases outside the gene matches. Sequenced sample: peripheral blood. The gene calls are TRBV5-1 and TRBJ2-7; 8 bases are a match to TRBD2. This TCR was sampled from a human donor in a cohort sampled during active or convalescent COVID-19. DNA for the CDR3: TGCGCCAGCAGCCATAGCGGGACGTCTCAGTCCTACGAGCAGTACTTC. This translates into CASSHSGTSQSYEQYF.